Listed here are 5 T cell receptor beta chains from one sample, sequenced in a study of blood T cell repertoires in COVID-19. Some clones are missing from TCRdb's copy, which holds only in-frame ones; the method was immunoSEQ multiplex PCR. The sample holds some 130,000 clones; about three quarters are singletons and the top ten take around 12%. Sequenced material: peripheral blood. The receptors originated from a man older than 75 with acute or convalescent COVID-19.

This clone has more than one count but fewer than ten. The chain uses TRBV4-2 and TRBJ1-2; D unclear. Germline CDR1 is LGHNA and CDR2 is YNFKEQ. With 0 bases removed from V and 4 bases from J, the gap between germline ends came to 12 bases. The length of the CDR3 is 15 residues. CDR3 loop: CASSQDREVIYGYTF. The CDR3 DNA reads as TGTGCCAGCAGCCAAGACCGAGAAGTTATCTATGGCTACACCTTC.

The V call is TRBV5-1, the J call TRBJ2-7, with D unclear. Germline CDR1 and CDR2: SGHRS and YFSETQ. V lost 0 bases to trimming and J lost 5 bases, with 9 bases between them. This CDR3 is built from 13 residues. CDR3 in amino acids: CASSLERKHEQYF. Here the CDR3 DNA reads TGCGCCAGCAGCTTGGAGAGGAAACACGAGCAGTACTTC.

This chain links TRBV4-2 with TRBJ2-1; 12 bases map to TRBD2. V shed 2 bases and J 2 bases; nucleotides not matched to a gene: 4. The CDR3 spans 17 residues. The V gene's germline CDR1 is LGHNA and CDR2 YNFKEQ. The CDR3 spells CASSQIRTSGAYNEQFF. Written as DNA, the CDR3 is TGTGCCAGCAGCCAAATACGGACTAGCGGGGCCTACAATGAGCAGTTCTTC.

J is TRBJ2-2 and V is TRBV4-2, with D perhaps matching TRBD2 (6 bases). Trimming took off 1 base at V and 0 bases at J, with 12 bases between the two ends. The germline gives CDR1 LGHNA, CDR2 YNFKEQ. The CDR3 runs to 17 residues. DNA for the CDR3: TGTGCCAGCAGCCAAGTTGGGGGGTCCCCGAACACCGGGGAGCTGTTTTTT. It is translated as CASSQVGGSPNTGELFF.

Remarks on this clone: This specimen includes other DNA sequences encoding the same CDR3. V is TRBV28 and J is TRBJ1-2; TRBD1 matches at 7 bases. The CDR3 has 14 residues. The germline V gene encodes CDR1 MDHEN and CDR2 SYDVKM. The junction had 7 bases not matched to a gene; V was cut back by 6 bases and J by 3 bases. As DNA, the CDR3 is TGTGCCAGCAGCTCCCACAGGGGTTACTATGGCTACACCTTC. Its translation is CASSSHRGYYGYTF.